This T cell receptor beta chain was captured in a study of beta chain features in type 1 diabetes. This clone was detected a few times. Its antigen is currently unknown. Cells sorted by CD45RO/CCR7/CD25/CD127/CD95/CD27 comprised CD4+ naive, central memory, regulatory and stem cell-like memory cells. The sequenced template was cDNA made from the entire isolated RNA. The table came from immunoSEQ multiplex PCR; TCRdb's copy has only in-frame clones and leaves some out. The table shows approximately 600,000 clones, with roughly 12% occurring only once. Study outcomes and limitations: Shorter TCRB CDR3s, moderately but significantly so, were found in Type 1 diabetes patients in all four CD4+ subsets.

V shed 0 bases and J shed 2 bases, with 10 bases lying between them. The CDR3 consists of 16 residues. V usage is TRBV23-1 and J usage is TRBJ1-4, with a weak D call TRBD1 (6 bases). TRBV23-1 is an ORF, and what it does is uncertain. The clonotype was recovered from a man aged 25-40 years with type 1 diabetes. The specimen sequenced was naive CD4+ T cells from blood. The CDR3 region has the DNA TGCGCCAGCAGTCAATCGAGGGGGGTCACTAATGAAAAACTGTTTTTT. Its protein product is CASSQSRGVTNEKLFF.